This T cell receptor beta chain was captured by sequencing in a study of blood T cell repertoires in COVID-19 (TCRdb year 2020). Concerning the study at large: Samples covering the acute and convalescent phases of COVID-19 were provided by collaborators in the United States, Italy and Spain. The prospective study material was composed of cDNA or gDNA derived from T cells, B-cell-depleted T cells, or PBMCs. Deeply sampled blood TCRbeta repertoires from subjects exposed to, actively infected with, or recovered from COVID-19 were included in the dataset. The repertoires were made available in a free public database intended to serve as a resource for research on the immune response to SARS-CoV-2. Samples came from the ongoing ImmuneRACE study (first 160 participants) plus 1,254 subjects from 6 global collaborators. A de-identified subject ID, COVID-19 status, age in years and sex were almost always included in the sample metadata. HLA class I and class II types, where available, came from metadata supplied by the sample provider rather than from assay-based typing. The investigation overall reported the following: Clinical and demographic metadata were provided uncurated, with the amount varying by source and participant.

Trimming costs V 0 bases and J 8 bases, and their ends lie 15 bases apart. The CDR3, from cysteine to phenylalanine, totals 15 residues. This entry keeps only the CDR3 DNA: 45 bases, framed from base 1. CDR1 and CDR2, looked up from the germline V gene, are SGDLS and YYNGEE. One collaborating source in Seattle enrolled patients during active infection and followed them longitudinally through the course of disease. Whole blood was collected in K2EDTA tubes by collaborating institutions according to the institutions' own protocols. For TCRbeta analysis, collaborators shipped samples in one of three forms: frozen whole blood, isolated PBMCs, or DNA extracted from either of those sample types. TCRbeta CDR3 regions were amplified from genomic DNA by means of the immunoSEQ Assay, a bias-controlled multiplex PCR. As for the original processing: The number of nucleated cells in each sample was estimated from the amplification of reference gene primers within the assay. To quantify the absolute abundance of each unique TCRbeta CDR3 rearrangement, sequence reads were collapsed and filtered. For each sample, productive Simpson clonality was calculated as the square root of Simpson's diversity index over productive rearrangements. The table comes from immuneACCESS by way of TCRdb, which keeps in-frame sequences with V and J called. Part of the clones is missing from these tables; in studies checked, under half for an unresolved V gene and the rest for unknown reasons. V, J and clone size were drawn from that table, and D and trimming were deduced from the DNA. This sample comprises 47,000 or so clones, roughly 79% of them detected only once. The ten biggest clones cover approximately 20% of the sample.

As for this clone: Its antigen is not yet known. Base qualities are missing; no much larger clone stands one base away.

The sequence is built from TRBV9 and TRBJ2-1; the D segment cannot be called with confidence. The source material was peripheral blood. The receptor was isolated from a woman older than 75 with COVID-19, enrolled during active disease. Here is the DNA: TGTGCCAGCAGCGTAGGAACAGTTGTAAACGATGAGCAGTTCTTC. This sequence encodes CASSVGTVVNDEQFF.